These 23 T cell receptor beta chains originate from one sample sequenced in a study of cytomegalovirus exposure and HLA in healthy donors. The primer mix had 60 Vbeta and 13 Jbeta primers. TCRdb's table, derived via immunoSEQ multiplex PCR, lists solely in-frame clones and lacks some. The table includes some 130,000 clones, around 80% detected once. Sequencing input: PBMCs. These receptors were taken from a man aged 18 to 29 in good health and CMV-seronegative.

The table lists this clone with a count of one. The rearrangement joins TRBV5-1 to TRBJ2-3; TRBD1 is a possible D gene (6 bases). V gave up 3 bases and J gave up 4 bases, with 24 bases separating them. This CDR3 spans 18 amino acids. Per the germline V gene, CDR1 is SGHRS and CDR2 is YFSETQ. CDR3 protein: CASSSPTGTRRMADTQYF. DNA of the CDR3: TGCGCCAGCAGCTCCCCGACAGGAACCCGGAGGATGGCAGATACGCAGTATTTT.

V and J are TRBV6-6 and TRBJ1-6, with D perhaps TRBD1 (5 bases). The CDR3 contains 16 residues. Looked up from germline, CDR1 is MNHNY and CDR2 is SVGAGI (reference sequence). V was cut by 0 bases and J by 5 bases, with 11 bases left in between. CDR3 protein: CASSYSHPGNNSPLHF. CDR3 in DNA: TGTGCCAGCAGTTACTCGCATCCAGGGAATAATTCACCCCTCCACTTT.

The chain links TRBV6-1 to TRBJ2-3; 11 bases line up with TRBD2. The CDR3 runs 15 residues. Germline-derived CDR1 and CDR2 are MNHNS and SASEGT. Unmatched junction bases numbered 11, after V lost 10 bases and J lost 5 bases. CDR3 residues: CANRETSGMIDTQYF. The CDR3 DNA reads TGTGCCAACAGGGAGACTAGCGGGATGATAGATACGCAGTATTTT.

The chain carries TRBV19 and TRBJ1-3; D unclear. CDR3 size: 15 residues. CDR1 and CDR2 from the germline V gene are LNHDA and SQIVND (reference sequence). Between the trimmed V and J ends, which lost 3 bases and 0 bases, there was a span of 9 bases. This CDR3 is CASSIVGSSGNTIYF. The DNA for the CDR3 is TGTGCCAGTAGTATTGTCGGGAGCTCTGGAAACACCATATATTTT.

The CDR3 bases are TGTGCCACCAGCAGAGGCAGGGGGCACACCGGGGAGCTGTTTTTT. Protein product: CATSRGRGHTGELFF. The rearrangement joins TRBV15 to TRBJ2-2, with 8 bases fitting TRBD1. V lost 1 base to trimming and J lost 3 bases; unmatched junction nucleotides: 1. The CDR3 consists of 15 residues. Germline assignment: CDR1 LNHNV and CDR2 YYDKDF (reference sequence).

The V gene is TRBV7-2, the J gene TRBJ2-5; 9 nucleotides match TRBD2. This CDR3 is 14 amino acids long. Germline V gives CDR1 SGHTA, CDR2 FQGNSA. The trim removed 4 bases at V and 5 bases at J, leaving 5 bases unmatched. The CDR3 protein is CASSYSGRGETQYF. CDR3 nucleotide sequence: TGTGCCAGCAGCTATAGCGGGAGAGGGGAGACCCAGTACTTC. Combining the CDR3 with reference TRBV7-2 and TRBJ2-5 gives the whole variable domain GAGVSQSPSNKVTEKGKDVELRCDPISGHTALYWYRQSLGQGLEFLIYFQGNSAPDKSGLPSDRFSAERTGGSVSTLTIQRTQQEDSAVYLCASSYSGRGETQYFGPGTRLLVL.

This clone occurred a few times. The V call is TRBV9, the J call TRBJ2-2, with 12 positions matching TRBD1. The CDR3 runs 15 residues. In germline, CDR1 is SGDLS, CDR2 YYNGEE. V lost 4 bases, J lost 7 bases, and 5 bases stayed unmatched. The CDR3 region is CASSPGTGGFGELFF. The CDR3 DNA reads TGTGCCAGCAGCCCCGGGACAGGGGGCTTCGGGGAGCTGTTTTTT.

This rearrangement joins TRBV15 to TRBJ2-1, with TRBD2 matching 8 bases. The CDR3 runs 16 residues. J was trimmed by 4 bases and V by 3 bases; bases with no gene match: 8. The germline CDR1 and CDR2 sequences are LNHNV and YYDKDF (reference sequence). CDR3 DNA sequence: TGTGCCACCAGCAGGCGGGGCGGGAGGAGATACAATGAGCAGTTCTTC. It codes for CATSRRGGRRYNEQFF.

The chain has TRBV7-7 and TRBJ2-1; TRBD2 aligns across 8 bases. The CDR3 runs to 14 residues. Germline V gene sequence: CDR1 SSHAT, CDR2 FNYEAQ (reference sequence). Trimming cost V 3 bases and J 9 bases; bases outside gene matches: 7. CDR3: CASSFSSGSSEQFF. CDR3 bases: TGTGCCAGCAGCTTTTCCAGCGGGAGCAGTGAGCAGTTCTTC. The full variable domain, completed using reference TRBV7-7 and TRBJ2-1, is GAGVSQSPRYKVTKRGQDVTLRCDPISSHATLYWYQQALGQGPEFLTYFNYEAQPDKSGLPSDRFSAERPEGSISTLTIQRTEQRDSAMYRCASSFSSGSSEQFFGPGTRLTVL.

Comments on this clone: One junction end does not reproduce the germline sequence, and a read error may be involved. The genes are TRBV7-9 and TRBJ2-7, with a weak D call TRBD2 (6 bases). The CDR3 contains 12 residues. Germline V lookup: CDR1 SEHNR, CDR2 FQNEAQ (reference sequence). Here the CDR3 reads CSSSLEAGEQYF. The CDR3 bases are TGTTCCAGCAGCTTAGAGGCGGGGGAGCAGTACTTC.

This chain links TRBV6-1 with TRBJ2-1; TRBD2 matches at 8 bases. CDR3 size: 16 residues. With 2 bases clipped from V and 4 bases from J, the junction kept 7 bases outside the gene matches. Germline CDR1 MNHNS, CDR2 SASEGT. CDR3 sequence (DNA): TGTGCCAGCAGTGAACTTTCTAGCGGGCAATACAATGAGCAGTTCTTC. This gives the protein CASSELSSGQYNEQFF.

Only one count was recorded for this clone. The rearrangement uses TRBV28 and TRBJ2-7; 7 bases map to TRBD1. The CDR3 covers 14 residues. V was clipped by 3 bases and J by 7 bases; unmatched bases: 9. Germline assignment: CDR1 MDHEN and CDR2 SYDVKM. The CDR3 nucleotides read TGTGCCAGCAGTTTTTGGGACAGACCCCTGGAGCAGTACTTC. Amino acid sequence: CASSFWDRPLEQYF. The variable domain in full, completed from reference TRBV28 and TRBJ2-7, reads DVKVTQSSRYLVKRTGEKVFLECVQDMDHENMFWYRQDPGLGLRLIYFSYDVKMKEKGDIPEGYSVSREKKERFSLILESASTNQTSMYLCASSFWDRPLEQYFGPGTRLTVT.

The CDR3 sequence: CASSSPDRVESYTF. Here the CDR3 DNA reads TGTGCCAGCAGCTCTCCGGACAGGGTTGAAAGCTACACCTTC. The chain employs TRBV5-4 and TRBJ1-2; 8 bases match TRBD1. The germline gives CDR1 SGHNT, CDR2 YYREEE (reference sequence). J gave up 9 bases and V 3 bases, and 10 bases lay outside the gene matches. The CDR3 is made up of 14 amino acids.

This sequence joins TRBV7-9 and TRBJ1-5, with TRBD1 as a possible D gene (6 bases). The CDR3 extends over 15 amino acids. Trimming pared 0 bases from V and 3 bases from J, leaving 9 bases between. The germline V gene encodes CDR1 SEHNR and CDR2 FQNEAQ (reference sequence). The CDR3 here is CASSLADSPNQPQHF. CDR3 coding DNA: TGTGCCAGCAGCTTAGCGGACAGCCCCAATCAGCCCCAGCATTTT.

The CDR3 DNA reads TGTGCCAGCAGTGAAGGGCAGGGGGCCAACTACGAGCAGTACTTC. It translates to CASSEGQGANYEQYF. This chain joins TRBV6-1 and TRBJ2-7; the match to TRBD1 covers 8 bases. The CDR3 sequence is 15 residues long. J lost 3 bases, V lost 1 base, and 5 bases had no gene match. Per the germline V gene, CDR1 is MNHNS and CDR2 is SASEGT.

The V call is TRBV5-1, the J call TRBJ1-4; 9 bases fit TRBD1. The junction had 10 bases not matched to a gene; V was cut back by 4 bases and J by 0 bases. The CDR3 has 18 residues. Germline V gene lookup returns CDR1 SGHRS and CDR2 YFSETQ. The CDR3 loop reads CASSLTGQGQSTNEKLFF. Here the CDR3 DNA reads TGCGCCAGCAGCCTAACGGGACAGGGCCAGTCAACTAATGAAAAACTGTTTTTT.

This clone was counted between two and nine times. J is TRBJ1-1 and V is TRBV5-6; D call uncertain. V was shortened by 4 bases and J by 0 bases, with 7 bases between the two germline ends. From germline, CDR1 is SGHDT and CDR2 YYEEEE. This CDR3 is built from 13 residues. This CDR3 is CASSLTVNTEAFF. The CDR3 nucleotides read TGTGCCAGCAGCCTAACAGTGAACACTGAAGCTTTCTTT. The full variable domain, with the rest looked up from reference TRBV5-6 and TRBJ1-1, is DAGVTQSPTHLIKTRGQQVTLRCSPKSGHDTVSWYQQALGQGPQFIFQYYEEEERQRGNFPDRFSGHQFPNYSSELNVNALLLGDSALYLCASSLTVNTEAFFGQGTRLTVV.

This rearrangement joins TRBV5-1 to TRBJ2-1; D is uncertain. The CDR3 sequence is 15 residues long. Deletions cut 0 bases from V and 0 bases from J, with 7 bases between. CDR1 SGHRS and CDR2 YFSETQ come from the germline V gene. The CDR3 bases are TGCGCCAGCAGCTTGGAACTCACCTCCTACAATGAGCAGTTCTTC. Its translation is CASSLELTSYNEQFF.

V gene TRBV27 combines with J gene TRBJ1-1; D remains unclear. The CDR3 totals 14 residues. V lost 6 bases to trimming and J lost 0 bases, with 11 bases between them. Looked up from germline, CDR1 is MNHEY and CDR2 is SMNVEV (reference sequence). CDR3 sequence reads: CASSQFSLNTEAFF. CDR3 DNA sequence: TGTGCCAGCAGCCAATTTAGCCTGAACACTGAAGCTTTCTTT.

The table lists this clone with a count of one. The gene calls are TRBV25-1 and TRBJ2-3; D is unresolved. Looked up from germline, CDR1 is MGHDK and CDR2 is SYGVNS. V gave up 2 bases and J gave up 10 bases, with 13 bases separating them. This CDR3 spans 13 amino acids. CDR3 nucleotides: TGTGCCAGCAGTGAACCCGCCGCTAGAGCGCAGTATTTT. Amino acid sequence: CASSEPAARAQYF.

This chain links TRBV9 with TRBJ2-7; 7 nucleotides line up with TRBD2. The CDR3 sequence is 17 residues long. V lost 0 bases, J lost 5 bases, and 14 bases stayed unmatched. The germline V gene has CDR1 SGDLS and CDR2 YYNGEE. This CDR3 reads CASSVVPGGLEVHEQYF. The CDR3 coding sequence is TGTGCCAGCAGCGTAGTACCGGGAGGCCTCGAGGTCCACGAGCAGTACTTC.

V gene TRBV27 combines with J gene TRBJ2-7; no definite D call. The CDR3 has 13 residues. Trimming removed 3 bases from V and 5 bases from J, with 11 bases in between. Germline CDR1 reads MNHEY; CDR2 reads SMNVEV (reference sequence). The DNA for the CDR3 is TGTGCCAGCAGTTTGGTTTTACGCGACGAGCAGTACTTC. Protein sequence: CASSLVLRDEQYF.

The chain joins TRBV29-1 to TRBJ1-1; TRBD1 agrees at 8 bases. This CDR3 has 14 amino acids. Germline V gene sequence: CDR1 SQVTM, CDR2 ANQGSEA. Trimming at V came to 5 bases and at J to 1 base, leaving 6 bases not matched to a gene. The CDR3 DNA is TGCAGCGTTAACAGGGGGTTACGGAACACTGAAGCTTTCTTT. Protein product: CSVNRGLRNTEAFF.